One and the same sample provided the 21 T cell receptor beta chains below, sequenced in a study of blood T cell repertoires in COVID-19. The table came from immunoSEQ multiplex PCR; TCRdb's copy has only in-frame clones and leaves some out. The table shows more than 200,000 clones, with 65% to 85% occurring only once. The sequencing input was peripheral blood. These receptors all come from a woman between 45 and 65 years old with acute or convalescent COVID-19.

This clone was observed a single time. In the same sample, other DNA sequences code for this CDR3. The chain is built from TRBV21-1 and TRBJ2-1; the table's D call TRBD2 went unverified against the DNA. TRBV21-1 is termed a pseudogene. CDR3 length: 15 residues. The CDR3: CASNMRRERYNEQFF. The CDR3, as DNA: TGTGCCAGCAACATGCGGCGGGAGCGGTACAATGAGCAATTCTTC.

The J gene is TRBJ2-1, the V gene TRBV11-2; 12 bases fit TRBD2. Germline values: CDR1 SGHAT, CDR2 FQNNGV. With 5 bases clipped from V and 4 bases from J, the junction kept 9 bases outside the gene matches. The CDR3 loop spans 17 amino acids. In nucleotides, the CDR3 is TGTGCCAGCAGCCCGAACCCTAGCGGGAGGGGGTACAATGAGCAGTTCTTC. This codes for CASSPNPSGRGYNEQFF.

The chain's CDR3 is CASSLILGGGSPSTDTQYF. In DNA, the CDR3 is TGTGCCAGCAGCTTAATCTTAGGCGGTGGCAGTCCCTCCACAGATACGCAGTATTTT. J is TRBJ2-3 and V is TRBV7-2; D unclear. V lost 2 bases, J lost 2 bases, and 23 bases lay in between. Germline V lookup: CDR1 SGHTA, CDR2 FQGNSA. The CDR3 contains 19 residues.

The J gene is TRBJ1-6, the V gene TRBV3-1 (or the pseudogene TRBV3-2); 7 nucleotides match TRBD1. The CDR3 spans 14 residues. The germline V gene has CDR1 LGHDT and CDR2 YNNKEL (reference sequence). J lost 8 bases, V lost 3 bases, and 4 bases had no gene match. The CDR3 is CASSHGTADSPLHF. DNA for the CDR3: TGTGCCAGCAGCCATGGGACAGCAGATTCACCCCTCCACTTT.

The CDR3 loop is CASSLTGLVDEQYF. CDR3 in DNA: TGTGCCAGCAGCTTAACGGGATTAGTGGACGAGCAGTACTTC. This sequence joins TRBV7-9 and TRBJ2-7; D may be TRBD2 (5 bases). Trimming shortened V by 2 bases and J by 5 bases, and 13 bases separated the two germline ends. Germline loops: CDR1 SEHNR, CDR2 FQNEAQ (reference sequence). The CDR3 spans 14 residues.

The V call is TRBV27, the J call TRBJ2-7, with 7 positions matching TRBD1. V lost 5 bases and J lost 5; bases outside the gene matches: 6. In germline, CDR1 is MNHEY, CDR2 SMNVEV (reference sequence). The CDR3 is 13 residues long. The CDR3 loop reads CASSGMQGDEQYF. In DNA form, the CDR3 reads TGTGCCAGCAGTGGGATGCAGGGGGACGAGCAGTACTTC.

The CDR3: CASSQAVSGRASTDTQYF. CDR3 DNA: TGTGCCAGCAGCCAAGCAGTTAGCGGGAGGGCTAGCACAGATACGCAGTATTTT. The rearrangement joins TRBV4-2 to TRBJ2-3, with TRBD2 matching 11 bases. This CDR3 comprises 18 residues. J lost 0 bases, V lost 1 base, and 6 bases had no gene match. The germline gives CDR1 LGHNA, CDR2 YNFKEQ.

This clone was seen a single time. The CDR3 DNA reads TGTGCCAGCAGCCAAGAGACCGGGACAGGGGTTCCAGGGGCTTTCTTT. This sequence encodes CASSQETGTGVPGAFF. The chain has TRBV4-2 and TRBJ1-1; 10 nucleotides align to TRBD1. CDR1 is LGHNA, CDR2 YNFKEQ, per germline. Trimming at V came to 0 bases and at J to 11 bases, leaving 12 bases not matched to a gene. There are 16 residues in the CDR3.

The V and J genes are TRBV27 and TRBJ1-2; 7 bases agree with TRBD1. The CDR3 covers 14 residues. Germline V CDR1 and CDR2: MNHEY, SMNVEV (reference sequence). Trimming removed 4 bases from V and 7 bases from J; junction bases left unmatched: 9. In DNA form, the CDR3 reads TGTGCCAGCAGTTCGACAGGGATGGGGTCTGGCTACACCTTC. It translates to CASSSTGMGSGYTF.

This clone has only one observation. The CDR3 sequence is CASRRGASGRTDTQYF. CDR3 nucleotides: TGTGCCAGCAGGCGCGGGGCTAGCGGGAGGACAGATACGCAGTATTTT. The chain links TRBV27 to TRBJ2-3, with 11 bases aligning to TRBD2. With 6 bases clipped from V and 3 bases from J, the junction kept 8 bases outside the gene matches. This CDR3 has 16 residues. Germline assignment: CDR1 MNHEY and CDR2 SMNVEV (reference sequence).

The V call is TRBV2, the J call TRBJ2-5; D might be TRBD2 (6 bases). The V and J ends lost 8 bases and 3 bases respectively, with 13 bases between them. From germline, CDR1 is SNHLY and CDR2 FYNNEI. This CDR3 contains 13 residues. The CDR3 reads CASRRDSKETQYF. The CDR3 DNA reads TGTGCCAGCCGCCGGGACTCCAAAGAGACCCAGTACTTC. The whole variable domain, remainder taken from reference TRBV2 and TRBJ2-5, is EPEVTQTPSHQVTQMGQEVILRCVPISNHLYFYWYRQILGQKVEFLVSFYNNEISEKSEIFDDQFSVERPDGSNFTLKIRSTKLEDSAMYFCASRRDSKETQYFGPGTRLLVL.

The chain has TRBV5-1 and TRBJ1-2, with TRBD1 matching over 8 bases. CDR1 is SGHRS and CDR2 is YFSETQ in the germline V gene. With V trimmed by 4 bases and J by 1 base, 9 bases remained unmatched. The CDR3 runs 16 residues. In DNA, the CDR3 is TGCGCCAGCAGCCCAACCGGGACAGGCCTTAACTATGGCTACACCTTC. It translates to CASSPTGTGLNYGYTF.

V and J are TRBV5-1 and TRBJ2-1; D is undetermined. The CDR3 is made up of 15 amino acids. The germline V gene encodes CDR1 SGHRS and CDR2 YFSETQ. V lost 4 bases, J lost 0 bases, and 11 bases lay in between. The CDR3: CASSPSHGSYNEQFF. The CDR3, as DNA: TGCGCCAGCAGCCCCAGTCATGGCTCCTACAATGAGCAGTTCTTC.

The chain couples TRBV19 to TRBJ2-1; 7 bases are shared with TRBD2. The germline gives CDR1 LNHDA, CDR2 SQIVND (reference sequence). The length of the CDR3 is 15 residues. V shed 2 bases and J 5 bases; nucleotides not matched to a gene: 6. The CDR3 sequence is CASSIPRTSNNEQFF. DNA for the CDR3: TGTGCCAGTAGTATACCCCGGACTAGTAACAATGAGCAGTTCTTC.

This chain uses TRBV28 with TRBJ1-1; a possible D gene is TRBD1 (6 bases). V was cut by 1 base and J by 5 bases, with 11 bases left in between. The CDR3 consists of 14 residues. Germline lookup yields CDR1 MDHEN and CDR2 SYDVKM. CDR3 nucleotide sequence: TGTGCCAGCAGTTTATTGGGGGCAGGGACTGAAGCTTTCTTT. Amino acids: CASSLLGAGTEAFF.

CDR3 sequence: CASQRGGESEQFF. The CDR3 DNA sequence: TGTGCCAGCCAAAGGGGGGGGGAAAGTGAGCAGTTCTTC. The V call is TRBV28, the J call TRBJ2-1; the D gene is possibly TRBD2 (7 bases). Germline assignment: CDR1 MDHEN and CDR2 SYDVKM. This CDR3 comprises 13 residues. Trimming left V 8 bases short and J 9 bases short, with 17 bases between.

This rearrangement joins TRBV19 to TRBJ2-4, with 9 bases that match TRBD1. The V and J ends lost 5 bases and 1 base, in that order; junction bases with no gene match: 9. CDR3 length: 17 amino acids. Germline V CDR1 and CDR2: LNHDA, SQIVND (reference sequence). CDR3: CASSLRQGVVAKNIQYF. Written as DNA, the CDR3 is TGTGCCAGTAGTCTTCGACAGGGGGTCGTCGCCAAAAACATTCAGTACTTC.

The J gene is TRBJ2-5, the V gene TRBV28; D may be TRBD2 (6 bases). Trimming removed 8 bases from V and 2 bases from J, with 27 bases in between. CDR1 and CDR2 (germline): MDHEN, SYDVKM. The CDR3 extends over 18 amino acids. The CDR3 loop reads CASPRTGTPKQIQETQYF. CDR3 nucleotide sequence: TGTGCCAGCCCCAGGACCGGGACTCCTAAACAAATTCAAGAGACCCAGTACTTC.

J is TRBJ2-1 and V is TRBV5-6; possible D gene TRBD2, 5 bases. Germline CDR1 and CDR2: SGHDT and YYEEEE. CDR3 length: 15 amino acids. Trimming shortened V by 0 bases and J by 3 bases, and 10 bases separated the two germline ends. For the CDR3, the DNA is TGTGCCAGCAGCTTGGCAACTAGTCTCTACAATGAGCAGTTCTTC. It encodes CASSLATSLYNEQFF.

The rearrangement joins TRBV19 to TRBJ1-1; the D gene is possibly TRBD1 (6 bases). This CDR3 comprises 15 residues. Germline V lookup: CDR1 LNHDA, CDR2 SQIVND (reference sequence). The ends were cut back, 7 bases at V and 0 bases at J, with 15 bases in the middle. In nucleotides, the CDR3 is TGTGCCAGTACTGATAAGGGGGTGATGAACACTGAAGCTTTCTTT. It translates to CASTDKGVMNTEAFF.

The sample holds a few counts of this clone. The gene calls are TRBV7-2 and TRBJ2-3; TRBD2 might be the D (5 bases). Trimming cost V 6 bases and J 1 base, with 8 bases left between them. Germline V lookup: CDR1 SGHTA, CDR2 FQGNSA. This CDR3 is built from 13 residues. The CDR3 DNA sequence: TGTGCCAGCAGGTTCGGGGGCACAGATACGCAGTATTTT. It translates to CASRFGGTDTQYF.